This T cell receptor (beta chain) was retrieved from a study of cytomegalovirus exposure and HLA in healthy donors. PCR primers comprised 60 Vbeta and 13 Jbeta primers. Assay used: immunoSEQ multiplex PCR; TCRdb lists only in-frame clones, some missing. Found here are around 130,000 clones, approximately 72% of them singletons; the top ten hold 2.9%. Sequencing was done on a sample of PBMCs. This receptor was identified in a human donor in good health.

The CDR3 region has the DNA TGTGCCAGCGGGAGGACTAGCCCCAATGAGCAGTTCTTC. Translating it yields CASGRTSPNEQFF. J is TRBJ2-1 and V is TRBV2, with 8 positions matching TRBD2. V gave up 8 bases and J gave up 6 bases; unmatched junction bases: 6. The CDR3 runs 13 residues. The germline V gene encodes CDR1 SNHLY and CDR2 FYNNEI.